Listed below are T cell receptor beta chains from one sample, sequenced in a study of T-cell memory formation after mild COVID-19. MiXCR, run by TCRdb on the 5' RACE reads, gives a single entry per CDR3 protein. The data show some 320,000 distinct CDR3 sequences, roughly an eighth seen once. The source material was PBMCs or a T cell subset sorted from them (not recorded which). The receptors stem from a man aged 18 to 35 who had mild COVID-19 (a few samples of this study predate the infection). Cell type and time point are not known. Each CDR3 is given with its conserved first and last residue. The D gene is left open where the match is weak.

D gene,V gene,CDR3 protein
TRBD1,TRBV30,CAWSLTGGFSLHF
-,TRBV28,CASSLQNRRQPQHF
TRBD1,TRBV7-2,CASSLVWDRVDQPQHF
-,TRBV5-3,CARSFNSRADEQYF
TRBD2,TRBV20-1,CSARGASGNLFSTDTQYF
-,TRBV7-6,CASSLFKGDTGELFF
TRBD1,TRBV18,CASSPPGTGGADTQYF
-,TRBV5-1,CASSLAAGTQPQHF
-,TRBV7-3,CASSFDTGTEPQHF
-,TRBV4-1,CASSFRGAGREQYF
TRBD1,TRBV20-1,CSARAGTGRGQPQHF
-,TRBV15,CATSRTFGGQGYTF
-,TRBV12-3/TRBV12-4,CASSLAMGSGLETQYF
-,TRBV7-2,CASSLAGGPWENIQYF
-,TRBV3-1,CASSHLAGTPETQYF
-,TRBV7-8,CASSSLGGSGETQYF
-,TRBV7-2,CASSTGWSPDTEAFF
TRBD2,TRBV5-1,CASSLTSGGNTDTQYF
-,TRBV6-2/TRBV6-3,CASSYIQSSTDTQYF
-,TRBV5-1,CASSVQGRTGELFF
-,TRBV5-1,CASSLDYSGSAGANVLTF
TRBD1,TRBV7-2,CASRLDRGSYNEQFF
-,TRBV5-1,CASSFPDVQETQYF
-,TRBV5-1,CASSPEGVANQPQHF
-,TRBV6-5,CASSYGRNTEAFF
-,TRBV24-1,CATSALALRGGRSSYNEQFF
TRBD2,TRBV6-6,CASSTGTSDTDTQYF
-,TRBV5-6,CASSLPGTGYMNTEAFF
-,TRBV10-2,CAIAGIPNEQFF
TRBD1,TRBV20-1,CSALQGAGNQPQHF
TRBD1,TRBV19,CASRTTGGILGQPQHF
-,TRBV4-2,CASRPSAGRQFF
TRBD1,TRBV14,CASSHDTGGLEQFF
-,TRBV14,CASSQWVTDTQYF
-,TRBV4-1,CASSRSADDYGYTF
TRBD1,TRBV27,CASSPGQTNQPQHF
TRBD1,TRBV5-1,CASSTGQGEDEQYF
TRBD1,TRBV12-5,CASGKPTGDREAFF
-,TRBV28,CATLDPSAGEQYF
-,TRBV20-1,CSAGIYSAADTQYF
TRBD2,TRBV4-3,CASSRLAGGPETQYF
-,TRBV24-1,CATTGLTDTQYF
TRBD1,TRBV7-2,CASSSGQATGQPQHF
-,TRBV6-4,CASSDGEGTDTQYF
-,TRBV10-3,CAISESLGDQPQHF
TRBD2,TRBV3-1,CASSPRTSGGEETQYF
-,TRBV11-2,CASSLGLTSYTGELFF
-,TRBV29-1,CSVHLNGELFF
TRBD1,TRBV7-3,CASSLTRQGYNEQFF
-,TRBV7-2,CASSPSRLEQFF